This T cell receptor (beta chain) was identified in a study of T cells in localized non-small cell lung cancer. Sequenced by immunoSEQ multiplex PCR; TCRdb stores in-frame clones only, minus some. The sample carries tens of thousands of clones, 86% recorded once. About this clone: Antigen specificity is unknown.

The study's findings and limits: Sequencing was limited to one tumor region, leaving the possibility of heterogeneity open. There was higher T cell clonality in uninvolved adjacent lung than in tumor, and it was highest there.

The specimen was peripheral blood, collected before any cancer treatment. This sequence originates from a male donor older than 55 with stage III squamous cell lung carcinoma.

CDR3 region: CASSPRVDYQETQYF. The CDR3 nucleotides are TGTGCCAGCTCACCACGAGTGGATTATCAAGAGACCCAGTACTTC. This sequence joins TRBV18 and TRBJ2-5; no clear D. V was pared by 1 base and J by 2 bases, with 11 bases between. The CDR3 is 15 residues long. The germline V gene encodes CDR1 KGHSH and CDR2 LQKENI.